This is a list of T cell receptor beta chains from one sample in a study of blood T cell repertoires in COVID-19. Only in-frame clones appear in the TCRdb table, and some are missing; sequencing was by immunoSEQ multiplex PCR. The table records roughly 130,000 clones, more than 60% of them present only once. Sequenced material: peripheral blood. The origin of the receptors is a man in his fifties or sixties with acute or convalescent COVID-19. CDR3s leave out the opening cysteine and the closing phenylalanine or tryptophan. Each record gives: V gene, CDR3 protein.

TRBV6-5,ASSTGDYGYT
TRBV5-1,ASSLQGAGETQY
TRBV5-1,ASSPSPGGYEQY
TRBV19,ASSRGIGNTIY
TRBV5-6,ASSSQGSGYGYT
TRBV30,AWGTGLVATNEKLF
TRBV6-2/TRBV6-3,ASSYSRSNTEAF
TRBV6-5,ASRLTGGNEKLF
TRBV18,ASSIGITNTEAF
TRBV15,ATSRAGTGGPRNYGYT
TRBV5-4,ASSPQSLSTDTQY
TRBV5-6,ASSLAWQALNEKLF
TRBV12-3/TRBV12-4,ATKSVRWYEQF
TRBV3-1/TRBV3-2,ASSQETQGSEAF
TRBV9,ASSPEAGQINEKLF
TRBV10-2,ASSDPGQGNTEAF
TRBV28,ASSFRGTGELF
TRBV12-5,ASAGDRGYETQY
TRBV29-1,SVIDTLNTEAF
TRBV19,ASSRTGDLSGNTIY
TRBV5-4,ASTLTGVTTEAF
TRBV29-1,SVEDFCLTGGDHTDTQY
TRBV5-1,ASSLAPAGPGNTIY
TRBV27,ASSFLLAGGIGELF
TRBV3-1/TRBV3-2,ASSRATGGSTEAF
TRBV5-1,ASSPSQGGYGYT
TRBV24-1,AQSGGPTYNEQF
TRBV18,ASTNNRGNGYT
TRBV5-1,ASSLQRSGHEQF
TRBV19,ASSIAGGEEYGYT
TRBV11-2,ASSGQDVNSPLH
TRBV21-1,ASSKEVTFGLPSTDTQY
TRBV12-3/TRBV12-4,ASRDRQTGELF
TRBV5-1,ASKLGLAGEETQY
TRBV6-5,ASSYSGRGGMSEQF
TRBV10-3,AISENRGYTGELF
TRBV6-5,ASDIGNTIY
TRBV6-1,ASSAWDTPTNEKLF
TRBV3-1/TRBV3-2,ASSPTSGGTDTQY
TRBV6-6,ASSYSQGGETQY
TRBV14,ASSQDLRRGLGTQY
TRBV6-5,ASSYTPRGVTEAF
TRBV7-2,ASSSVGGGETQY
TRBV7-2,ASSSQGVLHSPLH
TRBV19,ASSPGGLFNEQF